This T cell receptor (beta chain) appears in the sequencing data of a study of siplizumab effects on memory and regulatory T cells (dated 2019 in TCRdb). Some background on the complete study: The effect of the anti-CD2 antibody siplizumab on alloreactive T-cell subsets was examined in allogeneic mixed lymphocyte reactions constructed from human PBMCs.

Study-level results and caveats: For roughly 75-96% of proliferating CD4+ or CD8+ clones, no naive or memory phenotype could be assigned. Unstimulated naive T cells appeared to be more diverse than memory T cells, and naive cells seemed to make a substantial contribution to the alloresponse. Of the alloreactive CD4+ clones that could be mapped, the Treg-derived share averaged roughly 69% with siplizumab compared with approximately 25% in control reactions. Whether proliferating Tregs from siplizumab cultures were suppressive was not functionally confirmed. Siplizumab significantly lowered the cumulative frequency of alloreactive sequences that could be traced to unstimulated CD4+ memory T cells. Sequences below about 10^-5 frequency were poorly captured, so only a minor fraction of alloreactive clones could be mapped to unstimulated subsets.

Sorted unstimulated T cells and proliferating T cells recovered from mixed lymphocyte reactions underwent TCRbeta CDR3 sequencing. Fresh whole blood from around 10 HLA-typed healthy donors was used as the source from which PBMCs were isolated. Turning to this clone: Its antigen specificity is not known. Per-nucleotide qualities are absent, and no much larger clonotype sits a single base away.

The library was generated by the immunoSEQ multiplex PCR assay. Around 92,000 TCR templates per sample were assayed by the deep sequencing platform. Genomic DNA extracted from sorted T cells was used for TCRbeta CDR3 sequencing. The authors' analysis ran thus. The R programming language was used for clonal analysis of the TCRbeta CDR3 data. Alloreactive CD4+ and CD8+ clones were defined by comparing unstimulated samples with post-reaction CFSE-low samples. By matching sequences to the repertoires of sorted unstimulated Treg and non-Treg cells, each alloreactive CD4+ clone was assigned a regulatory or non-regulatory origin. Imported from immuneACCESS, the table was reduced by TCRdb to in-frame sequences with V and J called. These copies leave out some clones; in studies compared against another copy, an unresolved V gene accounts for under half, and the cause of the remainder is not known. The DNA was the basis for D and trimming; V, J and clone size are from that table. This sample holds about 91,000 clones; roughly 93% were observed only once. Jointly, the top ten make up 6.5% to 8% of the sample.

V is pared back by 2 bases and J by 1 base, with 11 bases lying between the germline termini. The germline V gene (reference sequence) supplies CDR1 GTSNPN and CDR2 SVGIG. The cysteine opens and the phenylalanine closes a CDR3 of 14 amino acids. Left in the record is the CDR3 DNA by itself, 42 bases read in frame from the first base. Sequencing was carried out using CD8+ T cells sorted from blood. The sequence came from a human donor in good health. This chain joins TRBV30 to TRBJ1-1; a weak D assignment points to TRBD1 (6 bases agree). The CDR3 reads as follows: CAWSRGAGNTEAFF. The sequenced DNA: TGTGCCTGGAGTAGGGGGGCGGGGAACACTGAAGCTTTCTTT.